The clone carrying this T cell receptor beta chain was seen a handful of times. The antigen is unknown. These data are taken from a study of vaccination effects on CD4 cells after COVID-19. Before sequencing, viral peptide pools were used by the ViraFEST assay to expand antigen-specific CD4+ T cells. Cells that had been cultured for about 10 days were the source of isolated CD4+ T cells. Absence of prior SARS-CoV-2 infection characterized the vaccine recipients, who showed negative nucleocapsid antibodies. The data were produced by immunoSEQ multiplex PCR, yet TCRdb's version contains in-frame clones alone and is incomplete. This table has some 68,000 clones, about 79% appearing once. Germline CDR1 LGHNT, CDR2 FRNRAP. CDR3 length: 15 residues. Trimming cost V 6 bases and J 5 bases; bases outside gene matches: 7.

This receptor was taken from a human donor who received a COVID-19 vaccine. V usage is TRBV12-5 and J usage is TRBJ1-6; 7 nucleotides agree with TRBD1. The sequencing used CD4+ T cells from PBMCs cultured with HCoV-OC43 spike peptides, collected before COVID-19 vaccination. Subset meaning: HCoV-OC43 spike overlapping peptide pool stimulation. The CDR3 spells CASGADRPHNSPLHF. In DNA, the CDR3 is TGTGCTAGTGGGGCGGACAGGCCCCATAATTCACCCCTCCACTTT.